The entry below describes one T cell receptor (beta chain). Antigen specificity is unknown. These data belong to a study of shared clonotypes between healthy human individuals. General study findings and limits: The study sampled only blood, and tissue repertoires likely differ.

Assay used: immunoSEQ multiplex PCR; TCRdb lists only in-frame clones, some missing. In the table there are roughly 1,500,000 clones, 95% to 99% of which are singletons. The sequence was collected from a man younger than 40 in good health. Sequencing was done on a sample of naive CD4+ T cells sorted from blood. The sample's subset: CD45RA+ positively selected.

DNA for the CDR3: TGTGCCAGTAGACTTTCAGGGCGCGAAAAACTGTTTTTT. The encoded protein is CASRLSGREKLFF. The gene calls are TRBV19 and TRBJ1-4; possibly TRBD1 for D (5 bases). CDR1 is LNHDA and CDR2 is SQIVND in the germline V gene (reference sequence). This CDR3 region has 13 residues. The germline V and J ends were trimmed by 6 bases and 8 bases, with 13 bases remaining between them.